This TCR beta chain was identified during a study of T cell clones after liver transplantation. Study-wide background: As an antigen-independent comparator, third-party-reactive TCRbeta sequences came from pre-transplant mixed lymphocyte reactions.

Libraries were prepared by immunoSEQ multiplex PCR; TCRdb keeps only in-frame clonotypes and omits some of them. The sample has tens of thousands of clones; 86% are singletons. Germline assignment: CDR1 MNHEY and CDR2 SMNVEV (reference sequence). V lost 5 bases, J lost 3 bases, and 20 bases lay in between. The CDR3 has 17 amino acids. The sample here was CD4+ T cells from blood, taken 24 months after liver transplant. V is TRBV27 and J is TRBJ2-1, with TRBD1 as a possible D gene (5 bases). The receptor comes from a human patient who received a liver transplant. Some T cells may be the graft donor's. The CDR3 is CASSPLGALGLYNEQFF. Written as DNA, the CDR3 is TGTGCCAGCAGTCCCTTAGGGGCCTTGGGCCTCTACAATGAGCAGTTCTTC.